The clone carrying this TCR beta chain was seen once. Looked up from germline, CDR1 is SGHTA and CDR2 is FQGNSA. CDR3 length: 17 residues. Trimming at V came to 1 base and at J to 4 bases, leaving 9 bases not matched to a gene. This specimen belongs to a study of blood T cell repertoires in COVID-19. Original processing notes: Researchers report that nucleated cell counts were estimated from reference gene primer amplification. Repertoires were generated with immunoSEQ multiplex PCR, while TCRdb's copy carries only in-frame clones and drops some. The DNA was the basis for D and trimming; V, J and clone size are from that table. The table records under 350,000 clones, about 85% of them present only once.

The sequence came from a human donor in a cohort sampled during active COVID-19. Sequenced: peripheral blood. The rearrangement uses TRBV7-2 and TRBJ2-5, with 10 nucleotides matching TRBD2. Here the CDR3 DNA reads TGTGCCAGCAGCTTAGGGGCGATAGCGGGAGGCGCAGAGACCCAGTACTTC. Amino acids: CASSLGAIAGGAETQYF.